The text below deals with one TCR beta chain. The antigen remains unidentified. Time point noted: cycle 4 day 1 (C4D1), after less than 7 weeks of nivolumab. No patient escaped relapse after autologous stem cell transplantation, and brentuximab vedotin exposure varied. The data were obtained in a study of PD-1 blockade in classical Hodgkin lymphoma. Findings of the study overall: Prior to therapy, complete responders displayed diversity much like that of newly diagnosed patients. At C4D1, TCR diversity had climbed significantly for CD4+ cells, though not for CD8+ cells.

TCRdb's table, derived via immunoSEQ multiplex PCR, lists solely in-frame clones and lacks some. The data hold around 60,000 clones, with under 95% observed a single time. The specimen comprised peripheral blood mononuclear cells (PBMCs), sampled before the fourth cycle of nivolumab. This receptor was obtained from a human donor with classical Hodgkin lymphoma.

The CDR3: CAWSEKDTQYF. The CDR3 coding sequence is TGTGCCTGGAGTGAGAAAGATACGCAGTATTTT. The genes are TRBV30 and TRBJ2-3; D remains unclear. The CDR3 consists of 11 residues. V lost 1 base to trimming and J lost 5 bases, with 4 bases between them. Germline lookup yields CDR1 GTSNPN and CDR2 SVGIG (reference sequence).